The present T cell receptor beta chain was sequenced within a study of blood T cells in healthy people across ages. Study-level information: Per every two T cells, about one barcoded beta molecule was captured by template switching.

Study results and caveats: Estimates of diversity drawn from one million T cells were considered underestimates.

Through a sample-barcoded 5' primer and a J-beta primer mix, a second PCR was run for about 6 to 12 cycles. From the 5' RACE reads, TCRdb called clonotypes with MiXCR, one entry per CDR3 protein. The repertoire holds 750,000 to 950,000 distinct CDR3 sequences, with approximately 32% as singletons. Worth noting for this clonotype: Its antigen is undetermined.

The same sample was also used in a study of T cells of mothers and their children. As that report states: Around 3 million TCR beta reads per child versus over 9.5 million per mother. It was related mother-child pairs that showed slightly higher overlap than unrelated pairs, without reaching significance.

This clonotype was sampled from a woman between 35 and 50 years old in good health. Specimen: blood.

The CDR3 spells CASSFGGTTDTQYF. The CDR3 DNA is TGTGCCAGCAGCTTTGGGGGGACCACAGATACGCAGTATTTT. The J gene is TRBJ2-3, the V gene TRBV7-2; D possibly corresponds to TRBD2 (6 bases). The CDR3 length is 14 residues. V was shortened by 3 bases and J by 2 bases, with 9 bases between the two germline ends. Germline CDR1 is SGHTA and CDR2 is FQGNSA.